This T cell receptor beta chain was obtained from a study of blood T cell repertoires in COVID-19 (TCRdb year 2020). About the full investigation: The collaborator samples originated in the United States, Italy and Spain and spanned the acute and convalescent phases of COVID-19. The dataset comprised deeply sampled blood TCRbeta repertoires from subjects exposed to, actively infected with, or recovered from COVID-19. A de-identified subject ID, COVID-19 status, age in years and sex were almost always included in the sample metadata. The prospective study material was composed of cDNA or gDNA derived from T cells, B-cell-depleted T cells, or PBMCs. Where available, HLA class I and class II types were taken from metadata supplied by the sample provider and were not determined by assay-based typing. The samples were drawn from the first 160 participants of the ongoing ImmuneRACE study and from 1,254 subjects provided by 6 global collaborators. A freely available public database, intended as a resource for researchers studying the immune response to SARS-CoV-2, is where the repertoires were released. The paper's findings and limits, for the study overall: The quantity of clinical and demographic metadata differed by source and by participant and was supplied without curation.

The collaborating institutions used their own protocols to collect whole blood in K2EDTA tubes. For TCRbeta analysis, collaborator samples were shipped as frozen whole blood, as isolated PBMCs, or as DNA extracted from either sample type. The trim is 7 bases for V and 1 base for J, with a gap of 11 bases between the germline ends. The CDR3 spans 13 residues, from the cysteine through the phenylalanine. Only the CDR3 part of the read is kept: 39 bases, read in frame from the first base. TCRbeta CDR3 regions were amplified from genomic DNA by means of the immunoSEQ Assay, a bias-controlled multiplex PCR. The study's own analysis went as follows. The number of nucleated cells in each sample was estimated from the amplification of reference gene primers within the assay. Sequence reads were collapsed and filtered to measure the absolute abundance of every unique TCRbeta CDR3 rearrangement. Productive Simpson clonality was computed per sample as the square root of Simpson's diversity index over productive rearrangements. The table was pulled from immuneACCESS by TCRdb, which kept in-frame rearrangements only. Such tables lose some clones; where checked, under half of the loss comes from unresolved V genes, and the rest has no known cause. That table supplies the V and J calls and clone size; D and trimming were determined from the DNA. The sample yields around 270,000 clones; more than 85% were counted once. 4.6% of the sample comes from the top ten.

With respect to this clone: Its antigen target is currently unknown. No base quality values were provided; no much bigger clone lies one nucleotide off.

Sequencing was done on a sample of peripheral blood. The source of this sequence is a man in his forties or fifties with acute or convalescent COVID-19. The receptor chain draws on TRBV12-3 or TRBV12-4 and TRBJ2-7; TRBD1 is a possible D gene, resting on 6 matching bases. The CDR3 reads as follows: CASKVQGSYEQYF. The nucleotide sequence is TGTGCCAGCAAAGTTCAGGGGTCCTACGAGCAGTACTTC.